What follows describes a single T cell receptor beta chain. Its binding antigen is unknown. Per-base quality was not reported, and no clone a single base away is much larger than it. The sample's time point label, in plain terms: cycle 2 day 1 (C2D1) of nivolumab. Every trial patient had relapsed following autologous stem cell transplantation, and prior brentuximab vedotin exposure was what differed among cohorts A, B and C. A total of around 59 patients with relapsed/refractory classical Hodgkin lymphoma made up the trial cohort, and each patient's best overall response was complete response, partial response or progressive disease. Trial patients were treated with single-agent nivolumab in the multi-cohort phase II CheckMate 205 trial. An independent review committee assessed best overall response by applying the 2007 International Working Group response criteria. Trial PBMCs were obtained immediately prior to nivolumab initiation (C1D1) and on therapy at cycle 2 day 1 and cycle 4 day 1. After peripheral blood was drawn into 8 mL Vacutainer Cell Preparation Tubes, PBMCs were isolated by centrifugation and then cryopreserved.

The sample belongs to a study of PD-1 blockade in classical Hodgkin lymphoma (dated by TCRdb to 2019 to 2021). With respect to the entire study: Nivolumab dosing was 3 mg/kg intravenously every 2 weeks, continuing until either disease progression or unacceptable toxicity. A peripheral blood immune signature of response to PD-1 blockade in classical Hodgkin lymphoma was defined using TCR beta sequencing and CyTOF.

The study at large found these results: Baseline TCR diversity was reported to be lower in newly diagnosed patients than in healthy donors, and even lower in relapsed/refractory patients. CD4+ but not CD8+ TCR diversity rose significantly by C4D1 (p=0.0027 vs p=0.16), most apparent in complete responders (p=0.02). Lower diversity was seen in patients whose nivolumab began less than 1 year after ASCT, and these patients were left out of later analyses so that immune reconstitution would not confound the results. Baseline diversity similar to that of newly diagnosed patients was observed in trial patients achieving complete response, whereas significantly lower diversity was observed in partial responders and progressors. Only a single clinical trial cohort was studied, and what caused the repertoire differences, possibly disease activity or prior therapy, remained undefined.

Genomic DNA was extracted with the Qiagen DNeasy kit from unsorted PBMCs and from negatively selected CD4+ and CD8+ fractions. Using primers that anneal to V and J segments, immunoSEQ multiplex PCR amplified the TCR beta CDR3 regions. A synthetic immune receptor repertoire was used to minimize amplification bias, and any remaining bias was removed computationally after sequencing. The original methods were these. Repertoire diversity was quantified as the Shannon entropy index using custom Python scripts. Unsorted, CD4+ and CD8+ repertoires were analyzed separately, except in combined analyses where CD4+ and CD8+ sequences were merged in silico. A clone counted as expanded when the clone's frequency after treatment rose at least 2-fold relative to C1D1, and clones undetected at baseline were given a pseudocount of 0.5. Singleton clones were defined as clones with 0 or 1 copy at C1D1, and non-singleton clones were defined as clones with 2 or more copies. By matching protein sequences in sorted samples from the same patient, clones expanded in unsorted samples were annotated as CD4+, CD8+ or unknown. Diversity changes from C1D1 to C4D1 were tested in paired samples using Wilcoxon tests. The immuneACCESS repertoire file appears here via TCRdb, limited to in-frame rearrangements. These files lack a portion of the clones; in checked studies, under half of the deficit traces to unresolved V genes, and the cause of the others is not known. That table is the source of V, J and clone size, and D and trimming were worked out from the DNA. The sample includes 95,000 to 100,000 clones, with roughly 89% observed a single time. The biggest ten clones account for 5% to 7.5% of the sample.

This sequence was found in a human donor with classical Hodgkin lymphoma. Source: peripheral blood mononuclear cells (PBMCs), taken before the second cycle of nivolumab.

The CDR3 region has the sequence CASTGQQVGDTQYF. The DNA is as follows: TGTGCCAGCACCGGACAGCAGGTGGGAGATACGCAGTATTTT. This chain joins TRBV27 to TRBJ2-3; a tentative D match to TRBD1 spans 6 bases. V lost 7 bases and J lost 5 bases; the stretch between them is 16 bases long. CDR1 and CDR2, per the germline V gene (reference sequence), are MNHEY and SMNVEV. There are 14 amino acids in the CDR3, from cysteine to phenylalanine inclusive. The sequence is cut down to CDR3 DNA, 42 bases in frame from base 1.